The 11 T cell receptor beta chains presented below share a single source sample, sequenced in a study of chemoradiotherapy in HPV16-positive cancers. The table came from immunoSEQ multiplex PCR; TCRdb's copy has only in-frame clones and leaves some out. The sample records tens of thousands of clones, roughly 90% being singletons. Source: blood, taken from a patient who underwent chemoradiotherapy. The source is a human donor with HPV-associated anogenital cancer.

The rearrangement links TRBV6-1 to TRBJ1-1, with TRBD1 identical over 10 bases. J was trimmed by 5 bases and V by 6 bases; bases with no gene match: 9. CDR3 length equals 15 residues. Per the germline V gene, CDR1 is MNHNS and CDR2 is SASEGT. Here the CDR3 DNA reads TGTGCCAGCAGGCACCCGGGACAGGGGAGTACTGAAGCTTTCTTT. This translates into CASRHPGQGSTEAFF.

The chain carries TRBV15 and TRBJ1-5; D perhaps matches TRBD1 (6 bases). The germline gives CDR1 LNHNV, CDR2 YYDKDF (reference sequence). The CDR3 runs 17 residues. V shed 2 bases and J shed 3 bases, with 17 bases lying between them. The CDR3 region is CATSRFEGVRDNQPQHF. The CDR3 DNA reads as TGTGCCACCAGCAGATTTGAGGGGGTTCGGGACAATCAGCCCCAGCATTTT. The entire variable domain, with the rest obtained from reference TRBV15 and TRBJ1-5, is as follows: DAMVIQNPRYQVTQFGKPVTLSCSQTLNHNVMYWYQQKSSQAPKLLFHYYDKDFNNEADTPDNFQSRRPNTSFCFLDIRSPGLGDTAMYLCATSRFEGVRDNQPQHFGDGTRLSIL.

This chain links TRBV10-3 with TRBJ1-2; D may be TRBD1 (5 bases). Germline CDR1 ENHRY, CDR2 SYGVKD. Trimming left V 7 bases short and J 6 bases short, with 15 bases between. CDR3 size: 13 residues. Written as DNA, the CDR3 is TGTGCCATCACGCCCTCCGGGACGGATGGCTACACCTTC. Residues: CAITPSGTDGYTF.

V usage is TRBV30 and J usage is TRBJ1-2; weak D call: TRBD1 (5 bases). The CDR3 consists of 13 residues. Per germline, CDR1 GTSNPN and CDR2 SVGIG (reference sequence). V was trimmed by 1 base and J by 5 bases, leaving 11 bases between them. The CDR3 reads CAWSAGGEYGYTF. The CDR3 nucleotides are TGTGCCTGGAGTGCCGGGGGTGAATATGGCTACACCTTC.

The chain combines TRBV14 with TRBJ2-1, with 7 bases identical to TRBD2. The CDR3 has 16 amino acids. V shed 5 bases and J 0 bases; nucleotides not matched to a gene: 7. CDR1 SGHDN and CDR2 FVKESK come from the germline V gene. The CDR3 region is CASSVLGGSSYNEQFF. For the CDR3, the DNA is TGTGCCAGCAGCGTTTTGGGGGGGAGCTCCTACAATGAGCAGTTCTTC.

The chain uses TRBV7-9 and TRBJ2-7; D ambiguous. CDR1 and CDR2 from the germline V gene are SEHNR and FQNEAQ (reference sequence). Trimming shortened V by 3 bases and J by 0 bases, and 6 bases separated the two germline ends. The CDR3 is made up of 13 amino acids. The CDR3 region has the DNA TGTGCCAGCAGCTTTCCAGCCTCCTACGAGCAGTACTTC. This codes for CASSFPASYEQYF.

This sequence joins TRBV9 and TRBJ1-1; tentative D call: TRBD1 (5 bases). There are 15 residues in the CDR3. V was trimmed by 0 bases and J by 2 bases, leaving 11 bases between them. Germline CDR1 is SGDLS and CDR2 is YYNGEE. CDR3 DNA sequence: TGTGCCAGCAGCGTAGTAGCAGGGCCTAACACTGAAGCTTTCTTT. This codes for CASSVVAGPNTEAFF.

CDR3 sequence (DNA): TGTGCCAGCAGCTTAGACCGCACAGATACGCAGTATTTT. Amino acid sequence: CASSLDRTDTQYF. The V call is TRBV7-2, the J call TRBJ2-3; no clear D gene. The CDR3 extends over 13 amino acids. Germline V CDR1 and CDR2: SGHTA, FQGNSA. Trimming left V 1 base short and J 1 base short, with 3 bases between.

This chain links TRBV7-2 with TRBJ1-5, with 12 bases lining up with TRBD1. CDR1 SGHTA and CDR2 FQGNSA come from the germline V gene. V lost 4 bases, J lost 6 bases, and 7 bases stayed unmatched. The CDR3 totals 16 residues. Here the CDR3 reads CASSWDRGRLGQPQHF. DNA for the CDR3: TGTGCCAGCAGCTGGGACAGGGGGCGCTTGGGTCAGCCCCAGCATTTT. Full variable domain (rest looked up from reference TRBV7-2 and TRBJ1-5): GAGVSQSPSNKVTEKGKDVELRCDPISGHTALYWYRQSLGQGLEFLIYFQGNSAPDKSGLPSDRFSAERTGGSVSTLTIQRTQQEDSAVYLCASSWDRGRLGQPQHFGDGTRLSIL.

The V call is TRBV19, the J call TRBJ2-3, with 7 bases fitting TRBD2. Germline V lookup: CDR1 LNHDA, CDR2 SQIVND (reference sequence). The CDR3 loop spans 15 amino acids. The V segment lost 9 bases and the J segment 2 bases; nucleotides outside the gene matches: 11. The CDR3: CARPREGSPTDTQYF. In DNA, the CDR3 is TGTGCCAGACCCAGGGAGGGTAGTCCCACAGATACGCAGTATTTT.

The genes are TRBV5-1 and TRBJ2-3; the D gene is possibly TRBD2 (6 bases). Germline loops: CDR1 SGHRS, CDR2 YFSETQ. This CDR3 has 14 residues. The ends were cut back, 6 bases at V and 3 bases at J, with 14 bases in the middle. The CDR3 region has the DNA TGCGCCAGCAACCTAGGGACTGCAACAGATACGCAGTATTTT. It yields the protein CASNLGTATDTQYF.